These T cell receptor beta chains were read from a single sample in a study of shared clonotypes between healthy human individuals. The assay was immunoSEQ multiplex PCR, and TCRdb's table has in-frame clones only and misses some. The table records around 2,100,000 clones, about 95% of them present only once. Sequencing was performed on naive CD8+ T cells sorted from blood. These receptors originate from a man aged 18 to 35 in good health. Each CDR3 is given with its conserved first and last residue. The D gene is left open where the match is weak. Clone sizes are given selectively: once, few, many, or a class where the clone is expanded.

NA	TRBD2	TRBV7-2	TRBJ2-1	CASSLVAGINNEQFF	TGTGCCAGCAGCTTAGTAGCGGGGATCAACAATGAGCAGTTCTTC
NA	TRBD2	TRBV6-1	TRBJ2-3	CASRLAGRTDTQYF	TGTGCCAGTAGACTAGCGGGACGCACAGATACGCAGTATTTT
NA	NA	TRBV5-6	TRBJ2-5	CASSHSGEETQYF	TGTGCCAGCAGCCACTCCGGCGAAGAGACCCAGTACTTC
once	TRBD1	TRBV6-5	TRBJ2-1	CASSYSGQGVHEQFF	TGTGCCAGCAGTTACTCGGGACAGGGGGTCCATGAGCAGTTCTTC
NA	NA	TRBV5-1	TRBJ2-3	CASSLAGSDTQYF	TGCGCCAGCAGCTTGGCCGGCTCAGATACGCAGTATTTT
NA	NA	TRBV28	TRBJ1-3	CASSVNENTIYF	TGTGCCAGCAGTGTCAACGAAAACACCATATATTTT
NA	TRBD1	TRBV27	TRBJ2-7	CASSLTGGFGPYEQYF	TGTGCCAGCAGTTTGACAGGGGGGTTCGGGCCTTACGAGCAGTACTTC
few	NA	TRBV28	TRBJ1-1	CASSFRIGDTEAFF	TGTGCCAGCAGTTTCCGGATAGGGGACACTGAAGCTTTCTTT
NA	NA	TRBV19	TRBJ2-1	CASRDIQSYNEQFF	TGTGCCAGTCGAGACATACAATCCTACAATGAGCAGTTCTTC
NA	TRBD1	TRBV7-9	TRBJ1-1	CASSLARGASPNTEAFF	TGTGCCAGCAGCTTAGCCAGGGGGGCCTCCCCGAACACTGAAGCTTTCTTT